This T cell receptor (beta chain) is drawn from a study of CD4 T cells in relation to SARS-CoV-2 and coronaviruses. Study summary: ViraFEST: approximately ten-day antigen culture of PBMCs, then TCR beta CDR3 sequencing. Whole-study findings and limits: Crossreactivity was assessed only for spike protein, not other viral proteins.

This clone was seen just once. The antigen is not known. The germline V gene encodes CDR1 MDHEN and CDR2 SYDVKM. CDR3 length: 13 amino acids. V lost 7 bases to trimming and J lost 4 bases, with 11 bases between them. Using immunoSEQ multiplex PCR, the repertoire was profiled, and TCRdb retains in-frame clones only, with some absent. The sample records about 37,000 clones, more than 70% being singletons. Naive or memory CD4+ cells were cultured 1:1 with T cell-depleted PBMCs plus CEF. The rearrangement links TRBV28 to TRBJ1-3, with a possible D match to TRBD1 (5 bases). Sequenced material: naive CD4+ T cells from PBMCs, cultured in vitro. Subset described: naive CD4+ T cells isolated by negative enrichment. The clonotype was recovered from an adult with COVID-19. CDR3 in amino acids: CASIPGRGNTIYF. The DNA for the CDR3 is TGTGCCAGCATCCCAGGGAGAGGAAACACCATATATTTT.